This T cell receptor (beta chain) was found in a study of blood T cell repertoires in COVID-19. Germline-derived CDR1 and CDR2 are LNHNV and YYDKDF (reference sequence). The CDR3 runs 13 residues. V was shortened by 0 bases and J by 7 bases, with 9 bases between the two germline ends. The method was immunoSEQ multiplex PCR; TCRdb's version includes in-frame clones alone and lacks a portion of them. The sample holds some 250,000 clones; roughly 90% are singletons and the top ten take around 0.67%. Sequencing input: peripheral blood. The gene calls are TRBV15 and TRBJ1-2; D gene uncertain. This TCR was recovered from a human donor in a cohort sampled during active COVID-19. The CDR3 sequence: CATSRDGVGGYTF. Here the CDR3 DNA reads TGTGCCACCAGCAGAGATGGAGTGGGTGGCTACACCTTC.